This T cell receptor beta chain was obtained from a study of blood T cell repertoires in COVID-19. Study-wide context: PBMCs, B-cell-depleted T cells, or T cells were the source of the cDNA or gDNA that made up the material.

Authors' processing steps: Estimates of nucleated cell counts were drawn from the amplification of reference gene primers. Sequenced by immunoSEQ multiplex PCR; TCRdb stores in-frame clones only, minus some. V and J calls and clone size follow that table, whereas D and trimming were derived from the DNA. The sample contains approximately 150,000 clones, approximately 85% of which appear only once. This CDR3 has 13 amino acids. Germline loops: CDR1 SGHDN, CDR2 FVKESK. The V end lost 4 bases, the J end lost 4 bases, and 10 bases lay between the germline ends. This sequence was found in a middle-aged man with acute or convalescent COVID-19. This chain links TRBV14 with TRBJ1-1; D uncertain. The sequenced material came from peripheral blood. CDR3 loop: CASSPWGGTEAFF. CDR3 DNA sequence: TGTGCCAGCAGCCCTTGGGGAGGCACTGAAGCTTTCTTT.